A single sample is the source of the 19 T cell receptor beta chains below, sequenced in a study of control samples from healthy donors and cancer patients. Clones were read by immunoSEQ multiplex PCR, and TCRdb kept only the in-frame ones, dropping some. The sample lists more than 85,000 clones, around 88% occurring once. The sequenced sample consisted of blood. The receptors originated from a woman aged 50 to 60 in good health.

This chain connects TRBV7-9 to TRBJ1-5; the D is unclear. Germline CDR1 is SEHNR and CDR2 is FQNEAQ (reference sequence). Trimming took 2 bases from V and 4 from J, leaving 18 bases between them. This CDR3 is 17 amino acids long. Written as DNA, the CDR3 is TGTGCCAGCAGCTTATCGTCTATCACCAGAAGGAATCAGCCCCAGCATTTT. This codes for CASSLSSITRRNQPQHF.

The rearrangement uses TRBV30 and TRBJ2-7; the D gene could be TRBD1 or TRBD2 (5 bases each). Germline CDR1 GTSNPN, CDR2 SVGIG (reference sequence). The CDR3 has 13 amino acids. The V end was cut by 0 bases, the J end by 7 bases, with 13 bases between. CDR3 sequence (DNA): TGTGCCTGGAGTGTCGATCGGGGCGGAGAGCAGTACTTC. Its translation is CAWSVDRGGEQYF.

This rearrangement joins TRBV7-7 to TRBJ2-3, with TRBD1 identical over 7 bases. Germline assignment: CDR1 SSHAT and CDR2 FNYEAQ (reference sequence). The CDR3 length is 13 residues. V lost 6 bases to trimming and J lost 4 bases; unmatched junction nucleotides: 4. The DNA of the CDR3 is TGTGCCAGCAGTCCCACAGGGGCAGATACGCAGTATTTT. It yields the protein CASSPTGADTQYF. The full variable domain, completed using reference TRBV7-7 and TRBJ2-3, is GAGVSQSPRYKVTKRGQDVTLRCDPISSHATLYWYQQALGQGPEFLTYFNYEAQPDKSGLPSDRFSAERPEGSISTLTIQRTEQRDSAMYRCASSPTGADTQYFGPGTRLTVL.

The rearrangement links TRBV19 to TRBJ1-2; a weak D match, TRBD1 (5 bases). This CDR3 is built from 12 residues. Germline CDR1 reads LNHDA; CDR2 reads SQIVND (reference sequence). V was shortened by 9 bases and J by 8 bases, with 16 bases between the two germline ends. CDR3 sequence reads: CASLGTLEGYTF. The DNA for the CDR3 is TGTGCCAGCCTCGGGACTCTCGAAGGCTACACCTTC. The entire variable domain, with the rest obtained from reference TRBV19 and TRBJ1-2, is as follows: DGGITQSPKYLFRKEGQNVTLSCEQNLNHDAMYWYRQDPGQGLRLIYYSQIVNDFQKGDIAEGYSVSREKKESFPLTVTSAQKNPTAFYLCASLGTLEGYTFGSGTRLTVV.

The rearrangement joins TRBV11-2 to TRBJ2-1; 11 bases are a match to TRBD2. The germline V gene has CDR1 SGHAT and CDR2 FQNNGV. The J segment lost 7 bases and the V segment lost 3 bases, leaving 5 bases of the junction unmatched. The CDR3 has 15 residues. CDR3 residues: CASSFSGLAVNEQFF. CDR3 DNA: TGTGCCAGCAGCTTCTCGGGACTAGCGGTTAATGAGCAGTTCTTC. The variable domain in full, with the rest retrieved from reference TRBV11-2 and TRBJ2-1, is EAGVAQSPRYKIIEKRQSVAFWCNPISGHATLYWYQQILGQGPKLLIQFQNNGVVDDSQLPKDRFSAERLKGVDSTLKIQPAKLEDSAVYLCASSFSGLAVNEQFFGPGTRLTVL.

This chain links TRBV7-8 with TRBJ2-7; D gene unclear. CDR3 size: 12 residues. Germline CDR1 SGHVS, CDR2 FQNEAQ. V lost 2 bases, J lost 4 bases, and 6 bases lay in between. The CDR3 DNA is TGTGCCAGCAGCTTAATAGCATACGAGCAGTACTTC. The encoded protein is CASSLIAYEQYF.

This chain uses TRBV30 with TRBJ1-2; 9 positions agree with TRBD1. CDR1 GTSNPN and CDR2 SVGIG come from the germline V gene (reference sequence). Trimming removed 3 bases from V and 5 bases from J; junction bases left unmatched: 4. The CDR3 consists of 13 residues. The CDR3: CAWSDGQGYGYTF. CDR3 bases: TGTGCCTGGAGCGACGGACAGGGGTATGGCTACACCTTC.

This clone was seen just once. The chain combines TRBV11-2 with TRBJ1-2, with 8 bases identical to TRBD1. Trimming cost V 4 bases and J 5 bases; bases outside gene matches: 9. The germline V gene encodes CDR1 SGHAT and CDR2 FQNNGV. The CDR3 loop spans 15 amino acids. The CDR3 is CASSSLDRGGYGYTF. The CDR3 region has the DNA TGTGCCAGCAGCTCCCTCGACAGGGGAGGTTATGGCTACACCTTC.

This clone was recorded once. The chain employs TRBV5-1 and TRBJ1-2; D might be TRBD1 (5 bases). The CDR3 runs to 15 residues. V was pared by 5 bases and J by 1 base, with 15 bases between. CDR1 and CDR2 from the germline V gene are SGHRS and YFSETQ. In DNA, the CDR3 is TGCGCCAGCAGATCGCGGGACGCCGTTAACTATGGCTACACCTTC. Its translation: CASRSRDAVNYGYTF.

The chain employs TRBV6-4 and TRBJ2-3, with TRBD2 identical over 10 bases. Germline trimming cut 6 bases from V and 9 bases from J; bases unmatched to any gene: 3. Germline lookup yields CDR1 MRHNA and CDR2 SNTAGT. This CDR3 has 12 amino acids. CDR3 DNA: TGTGCCAGCAGGGCTAGCGGGGGCACGCAGTATTTT. The encoded protein is CASRASGGTQYF.

The chain recombines TRBV5-1 with TRBJ1-2, with 9 bases fitting TRBD1. CDR1 is SGHRS, CDR2 YFSETQ, per germline. V gave up 3 bases and J gave up 3 bases; unmatched junction bases: 6. CDR3 length: 15 amino acids. For the CDR3, the DNA is TGCGCCAGCAGCTCAGTGACAGGGGGGGACTATGGCTACACCTTC. It translates to CASSSVTGGDYGYTF.

The chain employs TRBV9 and TRBJ2-7; D gene uncertain. CDR3 size: 14 residues. CDR1 and CDR2 from the germline V gene are SGDLS and YYNGEE. The V and J ends lost 0 bases and 7 bases respectively, with 14 bases between them. CDR3 sequence (DNA): TGTGCCAGCAGCGTAGTGGGTCAAGGGTTGGAGCAGTACTTC. Translating gives CASSVVGQGLEQYF. The variable domain in full, with the rest retrieved from reference TRBV9 and TRBJ2-7, is DSGVTQTPKHLITATGQRVTLRCSPRSGDLSVYWYQQSLDQGLQFLIQYYNGEERAKGNILERFSAQQFPDLHSELNLSSLELGDSALYFCASSVVGQGLEQYFGPGTRLTVT.

CDR3 nucleotide sequence: TGTGCCAGCAGCGGGACAGGGTTAAAGGGCTACACCTTC. This gives the protein CASSGTGLKGYTF. The chain joins TRBV5-6 to TRBJ1-2; 9 nucleotides agree with TRBD1. Germline CDR1 reads SGHDT; CDR2 reads YYEEEE. Trimming removed 4 bases from V and 8 bases from J; junction bases left unmatched: 6. CDR3 length: 13 residues.

The chain carries TRBV20-1 and TRBJ2-3, with TRBD2 identical over 13 bases. Germline values: CDR1 DFQATT, CDR2 SNEGSKA (reference sequence). The CDR3 totals 19 residues. V was pared by 3 bases and J by 0 bases, with 12 bases of the junction left unmatched. CDR3 amino acids: CSASRTSGGIRASTDTQYF. The CDR3 nucleotides read TGCAGTGCTAGTAGGACTAGCGGGGGAATAAGAGCTAGCACAGATACGCAGTATTTT.

The V and J genes are TRBV27 and TRBJ1-6; D not certain. From germline, CDR1 is MNHEY and CDR2 SMNVEV (reference sequence). Trimming shortened V by 5 bases and J by 5 bases, and 13 bases separated the two germline ends. This CDR3 has 15 amino acids. CDR3 loop: CASSISGLNNSPLHF. The DNA for the CDR3 is TGTGCCAGCAGTATTTCGGGCCTCAATAATTCACCCCTCCACTTT.

About this clone itself: The same CDR3 can be traced to other DNA sequences in this sample. The CDR3: CASSPGTGIGTEAFF. The CDR3 DNA is TGTGCCAGCAGCCCCGGGACAGGGATAGGCACTGAAGCTTTCTTT. The chain has TRBV6-2 or TRBV6-3 and TRBJ1-1; 9 bases are shared with TRBD1. This CDR3 has 15 amino acids. The ends lost 6 bases at V and 4 bases at J; junction bases unmatched: 9. Germline lookup yields CDR1 MNHEY and CDR2 SVGEGT.

The chain links TRBV6-5 to TRBJ1-2; D possibly corresponds to TRBD1 (6 bases). CDR1 and CDR2 (germline): MNHEY, SVGAGI. The V gene lost 6 bases and the J gene lost 8 bases, with 16 bases spanning the gap. The CDR3 is 13 residues long. The CDR3 loop reads CASRRPGQGGYTF. The CDR3 coding sequence is TGTGCCAGCAGAAGACCCGGGCAGGGGGGCTACACCTTC.

The chain joins TRBV20-1 to TRBJ1-1; D gene unclear. This CDR3 region has 10 residues. Germline values: CDR1 DFQATT, CDR2 SNEGSKA (reference sequence). Trimming cost V 4 bases and J 10 bases, with 10 bases left between them. In DNA, the CDR3 is TGCAGTGCTATCACCACACGAGCTTTCTTT. This codes for CSAITTRAFF.

The V and J genes are TRBV3-1 (or the pseudogene TRBV3-2) and TRBJ1-5; TRBD1 agrees at 9 bases. J was trimmed by 3 bases and V by 6 bases; bases with no gene match: 3. CDR1 and CDR2 from the germline V gene are LGHDT and YNNKEL (reference sequence). CDR3 length: 14 residues. The CDR3 here is CASSHRGLNQPQHF. CDR3 bases: TGTGCCAGCAGTCACAGGGGGCTCAATCAGCCCCAGCATTTT.